Following are 26 T cell receptor beta chains from one sample sequenced in a study of blood T cells in healthy people across ages. Primers used in a second PCR of about 7 to 12 cycles were a sample-barcoded 5' primer and a J-beta primer mix. TCRdb reprocessed the 5' RACE reads via MiXCR and lists one record per CDR3 protein. This sample has 1 million or so distinct CDR3 sequences, with less than 50% found just once. Input material: blood. These receptors all come from a woman aged 60 to 75 in good health.

The chain combines TRBV6-5 with TRBJ2-1; no reliable D call. Germline V gives CDR1 MNHEY, CDR2 SVGAGI. Trimming left V 2 bases short and J 4 bases short, with 6 bases between. The CDR3 sequence is 13 residues long. CDR3 DNA: TGTGCCAGCAGTTACAGCCTTTACAATGAGCAGTTCTTC. Amino acids: CASSYSLYNEQFF.

This clonotype has a handful of counts. This sequence joins TRBV10-3 and TRBJ2-5; D is unclear. Germline V lookup: CDR1 ENHRY, CDR2 SYGVKD. Trimming shortened V by 5 bases and J by 0 bases, and 4 bases separated the two germline ends. This CDR3 spans 12 amino acids. As DNA, the CDR3 is TGTGCCATCAGTCTGGACCAAGAGACCCAGTACTTC. Encoded protein: CAISLDQETQYF.

The genes are TRBV28 and TRBJ2-1; 12 bases fit TRBD2. The junction had 7 bases not matched to a gene; V was cut back by 3 bases and J by 7 bases. The CDR3 sequence is 16 residues long. Germline CDR1 reads MDHEN; CDR2 reads SYDVKM. The CDR3 is CASSLWGLAGGNEQFF. CDR3 bases: TGTGCCAGCAGTTTGTGGGGGCTAGCGGGAGGGAATGAGCAGTTCTTC.

A word on this clonotype: A much larger clone lies a single base off, so this may be a read error. The rearrangement links TRBV6-5 to TRBJ2-5; 7 positions match TRBD2. The CDR3 loop spans 14 amino acids. CDR1 is MNHEY, CDR2 SVGAGI, per germline. V trimming: 2 bases; J trimming: 0 bases; junction bases outside the gene matches: 0. CDR3 bases: TGTGCCAGCAGTTACGGGACTAACCAAGAGACCCAGTACTTC. Protein: CASSYGTNQETQYF.

This clonotype has just a few counts. This chain joins TRBV28 and TRBJ2-3, with D hard to call. CDR1 and CDR2 from the germline V gene are MDHEN and SYDVKM. The CDR3 length is 14 residues. The V end lost 8 bases, the J end lost 0 bases, and 12 bases lay between the germline ends. The CDR3 spells CASHPRPSTDTQYF. Here the CDR3 DNA reads TGTGCCAGCCATCCCCGGCCAAGCACAGATACGCAGTATTTT.

In this sample, this clonotype turned up many times. The genes are TRBV20-1 and TRBJ2-7; D remains ambiguous. Germline lookup yields CDR1 DFQATT and CDR2 SNEGSKA (reference sequence). V was shortened by 6 bases and J by 3 bases, with 15 bases between the two germline ends. This CDR3 has 13 amino acids. The CDR3 coding sequence is TGCAGTGCGTGGGATGCCACCGGCTACGAGCAGTACTTC. Translation gives CSAWDATGYEQYF.

The chain recombines TRBV12-3 or TRBV12-4 with TRBJ2-1; the D gene could be TRBD1 or TRBD2 (5 bases each). Trimming took 3 bases from V and 6 from J, leaving 24 bases between them. The CDR3 runs to 18 residues. CDR3 DNA sequence: TGTGCCAGCAGTTTGGCCGTCGGGGCGGTCGCGGGCATCAATGAGCAGTTCTTC. Protein product: CASSLAVGAVAGINEQFF.

This clonotype was detected a few times. The chain employs TRBV20-1 and TRBJ2-7; 9 bases are a match to TRBD1. CDR1 and CDR2 from the germline V gene are DFQATT and SNEGSKA (reference sequence). The CDR3 length is 13 residues. Trimming removed 3 bases from V and 3 bases from J; junction bases left unmatched: 3. The CDR3 DNA reads TGCAGTGCTAGGCCGGGACAGGGCTACGAGCAGTACTTC. It translates to CSARPGQGYEQYF.

The V and J genes are TRBV12-3 or TRBV12-4 and TRBJ2-7, with TRBD2 matching 10 bases. CDR3 length: 15 residues. Trimming removed 6 bases from V and 6 bases from J; junction bases left unmatched: 11. The CDR3 sequence is CASRKATSGFREQYF. Written as DNA, the CDR3 is TGTGCCAGCAGGAAAGCGACTAGCGGGTTTCGCGAGCAGTACTTC.

The genes are TRBV4-1 and TRBJ2-1, with TRBD1 identical over 7 bases. The V and J ends lost 4 bases and 12 bases, in that order; junction bases with no gene match: 18. This CDR3 spans 16 amino acids. The germline CDR1 and CDR2 sequences are MGHRA and YSYEKL. CDR3 loop: CASSPSRGRRSDTQFF. Here the CDR3 DNA reads TGCGCCAGCAGCCCATCGAGGGGGCGGAGGTCAGATACGCAGTTCTTC.

This clonotype turned up a few times. The chain couples TRBV4-1 to TRBJ2-7; 8 positions agree with TRBD1. CDR1 is MGHRA, CDR2 YSYEKL, per germline. J gave up 5 bases and V 4 bases, and 7 bases lay outside the gene matches. The CDR3 has 14 amino acids. The CDR3 loop reads CASSRTGFRDEQYF. The CDR3 nucleotides are TGCGCCAGCAGCCGGACAGGGTTTAGGGACGAGCAGTACTTC.

This clonotype was found a few times. The chain employs TRBV15 and TRBJ2-6, with 7 positions matching TRBD2. V lost 0 bases to trimming and J lost 0 bases; unmatched junction nucleotides: 14. This CDR3 has 21 residues. CDR1 and CDR2 (germline): LNHNV, YYDKDF (reference sequence). The CDR3 DNA reads as TGTGCCACCAGCAGAGACCTCTACCCTCTAGCGGTAAACTCTGGGGCCAACGTCCTGACTTTC. Residues: CATSRDLYPLAVNSGANVLTF.

CDR3 coding DNA: TGCGCCAGCAGCTCGGAGGCTAATAACACCGGGGAGCTGTTTTTT. This translates into CASSSEANNTGELFF. J is TRBJ2-2 and V is TRBV5-1; maybe TRBD2 (5 bases). This CDR3 has 15 residues. Germline CDR1 and CDR2: SGHRS and YFSETQ. Trimming took off 3 bases at V and 2 bases at J, with 11 bases between the two ends. The full variable domain, rest sourced from reference TRBV5-1 and TRBJ2-2, is KAGVTQTPRYLIKTRGQQVTLSCSPISGHRSVSWYQQTPGQGLQFLFEYFSETQRNKGNFPGRFSGRQFSNSRSEMNVSTLELGDSALYLCASSSEANNTGELFFGEGSRLTVL.

The chain carries TRBV10-3 and TRBJ2-7, with a possible D match to TRBD1 (6 bases). Germline V CDR1 and CDR2: ENHRY, SYGVKD. The CDR3 runs 13 residues. Between the trimmed V and J ends, which lost 4 bases and 0 bases, there was a span of 7 bases. CDR3 nucleotide sequence: TGTGCCATCAGTGGACAGGACTCCTACGAGCAGTACTTC. Amino acids: CAISGQDSYEQYF.

The chain couples TRBV30 to TRBJ2-1, with D possibly matching TRBD1 (6 bases). V dropped 3 bases and J dropped 7 bases, with 10 bases sitting between them. Germline lookup yields CDR1 GTSNPN and CDR2 SVGIG (reference sequence). This CDR3 has 12 residues. The CDR3: CAWRGQFNEQFF. CDR3 in DNA: TGTGCCTGGAGGGGACAATTTAATGAGCAGTTCTTC.

V gene TRBV27 combines with J gene TRBJ2-3; 11 bases map to TRBD2. Unmatched junction bases numbered 8, after V lost 3 bases and J lost 3 bases. From germline, CDR1 is MNHEY and CDR2 SMNVEV (reference sequence). The CDR3 sequence is 17 residues long. CDR3 sequence reads: CASSFTTSGKLTDTQYF. For the CDR3, the DNA is TGTGCCAGCAGTTTTACGACTAGCGGGAAACTGACAGATACGCAGTATTTT.

The V gene is TRBV3-1, the J gene TRBJ1-2, with 7 bases fitting TRBD1. V lost 0 bases to trimming and J lost 5 bases; unmatched junction nucleotides: 12. The CDR3 consists of 17 residues. Germline-derived CDR1 and CDR2 are LGHDT and YNNKEL (reference sequence). The CDR3 sequence is CASSQDAETGVLYGYTF. CDR3 in DNA: TGTGCCAGCAGCCAAGATGCTGAAACAGGGGTTTTGTATGGCTACACCTTC.

This clonotype turned up a few times. This chain joins TRBV15 and TRBJ2-7; D not certain. In germline, CDR1 is LNHNV, CDR2 YYDKDF (reference sequence). This CDR3 is 17 amino acids long. V gave up 2 bases and J gave up 2 bases, with 19 bases separating them. The chain's CDR3 is CATSRPTRAASAYEQYF. The DNA of the CDR3 is TGTGCCACCAGCAGACCTACTCGGGCCGCTTCCGCCTACGAGCAGTACTTC.

The V gene is TRBV7-2, the J gene TRBJ2-2; TRBD2 is a possible D gene (5 bases). The CDR3 runs 15 residues. Germline V lookup: CDR1 SGHTA, CDR2 FQGNSA. V lost 4 bases and J 1 base, leaving 10 bases between the germline ends. DNA for the CDR3: TGTGCCAGCAGCTATACGGGATTGAACACCGGGGAGCTGTTTTTT. Amino acid sequence: CASSYTGLNTGELFF.

The V and J genes are TRBV13 and TRBJ2-7; TRBD1 agrees at 7 bases. The V gene end was trimmed by 5 bases and the J gene end by 2 bases; junction bases not matched to a gene: 12. In germline, CDR1 is PRHDT, CDR2 FYEKMQ (reference sequence). The CDR3 is 16 residues long. CDR3 in DNA: TGTGCCAGCAGCCATCTGTTTGGGGACAGCCCCTACGAGCAGTACTTC. Its protein product is CASSHLFGDSPYEQYF.

This clonotype came up once. V gene TRBV24-1 combines with J gene TRBJ1-2; tentatively, D is TRBD1 (5 bases). Germline CDR1 is KGHDR and CDR2 is SFDVKD. The CDR3 has 18 residues. The germline V and J ends were trimmed by 3 bases and 4 bases, with 23 bases remaining between them. The CDR3 sequence is CATSDRPWQGSHTYGYTF. DNA of the CDR3: TGTGCCACCAGTGATCGCCCGTGGCAGGGAAGTCACACCTATGGCTACACCTTC.

The chain recombines TRBV4-2 with TRBJ2-7; D is ambiguous. CDR3 size: 17 residues. The ends were cut back, 0 bases at V and 0 bases at J, with 15 bases in the middle. The germline V gene has CDR1 LGHNA and CDR2 YNFKEQ. CDR3 DNA: TGTGCCAGCAGCCAAGAGCCAGGATTCGGCGGCTCCTACGAGCAGTACTTC. This encodes CASSQEPGFGGSYEQYF.

As for this clonotype: One junction end does not reproduce the germline sequence, and a read error may be involved. The chain carries TRBV18 and TRBJ2-7; TRBD2 matches at 10 bases. The CDR3 length is 19 residues. Per germline, CDR1 KGHSH and CDR2 LQKENI. Here the CDR3 DNA reads TGTGCCAGCTCTCCACGCGAGGCTAGCGGGAGCGAAAGCTCCTACGAGCAGTACTTC. Residues: CASSPREASGSESSYEQYF.

This clonotype was seen at least ten times. The J gene is TRBJ2-3, the V gene TRBV6-2 or TRBV6-3; no firm D call. Trimming pared 0 bases from V and 0 bases from J, leaving 7 bases between. The germline CDR1 and CDR2 sequences are MNHEY and SVGEGT. The CDR3 is 15 amino acids. CDR3 sequence (DNA): TGTGCCAGCAGTTACTCCATAGCCAGCACAGATACGCAGTATTTT. The encoded protein is CASSYSIASTDTQYF.

The chain carries TRBV29-1 and TRBJ2-2; TRBD2 matches at 14 bases. The CDR3 is made up of 20 amino acids. CDR1 is SQVTM and CDR2 is ANQGSEA in the germline V gene. The V gene end was trimmed by 0 bases and the J gene end by 4 bases; junction bases not matched to a gene: 13. Written as DNA, the CDR3 is TGCAGCGTTGAAGATCCACACTTTTCCGGGACTAGCGGGAGCACCGGGGAGCTGTTTTTT. This gives the protein CSVEDPHFSGTSGSTGELFF.

This clonotype was observed at least ten times. The rearrangement joins TRBV29-1 to TRBJ2-4; either TRBD1 or TRBD2 may fit D (5 bases each). Trimming took 7 bases from V and 2 from J, leaving 9 bases between them. The CDR3 is made up of 12 amino acids. Germline-derived CDR1 and CDR2 are SQVTM and ANQGSEA. This chain's CDR3 is CSGGNPKNIQYF. In nucleotides, the CDR3 is TGCAGCGGGGGGAATCCCAAAAACATTCAGTACTTC.